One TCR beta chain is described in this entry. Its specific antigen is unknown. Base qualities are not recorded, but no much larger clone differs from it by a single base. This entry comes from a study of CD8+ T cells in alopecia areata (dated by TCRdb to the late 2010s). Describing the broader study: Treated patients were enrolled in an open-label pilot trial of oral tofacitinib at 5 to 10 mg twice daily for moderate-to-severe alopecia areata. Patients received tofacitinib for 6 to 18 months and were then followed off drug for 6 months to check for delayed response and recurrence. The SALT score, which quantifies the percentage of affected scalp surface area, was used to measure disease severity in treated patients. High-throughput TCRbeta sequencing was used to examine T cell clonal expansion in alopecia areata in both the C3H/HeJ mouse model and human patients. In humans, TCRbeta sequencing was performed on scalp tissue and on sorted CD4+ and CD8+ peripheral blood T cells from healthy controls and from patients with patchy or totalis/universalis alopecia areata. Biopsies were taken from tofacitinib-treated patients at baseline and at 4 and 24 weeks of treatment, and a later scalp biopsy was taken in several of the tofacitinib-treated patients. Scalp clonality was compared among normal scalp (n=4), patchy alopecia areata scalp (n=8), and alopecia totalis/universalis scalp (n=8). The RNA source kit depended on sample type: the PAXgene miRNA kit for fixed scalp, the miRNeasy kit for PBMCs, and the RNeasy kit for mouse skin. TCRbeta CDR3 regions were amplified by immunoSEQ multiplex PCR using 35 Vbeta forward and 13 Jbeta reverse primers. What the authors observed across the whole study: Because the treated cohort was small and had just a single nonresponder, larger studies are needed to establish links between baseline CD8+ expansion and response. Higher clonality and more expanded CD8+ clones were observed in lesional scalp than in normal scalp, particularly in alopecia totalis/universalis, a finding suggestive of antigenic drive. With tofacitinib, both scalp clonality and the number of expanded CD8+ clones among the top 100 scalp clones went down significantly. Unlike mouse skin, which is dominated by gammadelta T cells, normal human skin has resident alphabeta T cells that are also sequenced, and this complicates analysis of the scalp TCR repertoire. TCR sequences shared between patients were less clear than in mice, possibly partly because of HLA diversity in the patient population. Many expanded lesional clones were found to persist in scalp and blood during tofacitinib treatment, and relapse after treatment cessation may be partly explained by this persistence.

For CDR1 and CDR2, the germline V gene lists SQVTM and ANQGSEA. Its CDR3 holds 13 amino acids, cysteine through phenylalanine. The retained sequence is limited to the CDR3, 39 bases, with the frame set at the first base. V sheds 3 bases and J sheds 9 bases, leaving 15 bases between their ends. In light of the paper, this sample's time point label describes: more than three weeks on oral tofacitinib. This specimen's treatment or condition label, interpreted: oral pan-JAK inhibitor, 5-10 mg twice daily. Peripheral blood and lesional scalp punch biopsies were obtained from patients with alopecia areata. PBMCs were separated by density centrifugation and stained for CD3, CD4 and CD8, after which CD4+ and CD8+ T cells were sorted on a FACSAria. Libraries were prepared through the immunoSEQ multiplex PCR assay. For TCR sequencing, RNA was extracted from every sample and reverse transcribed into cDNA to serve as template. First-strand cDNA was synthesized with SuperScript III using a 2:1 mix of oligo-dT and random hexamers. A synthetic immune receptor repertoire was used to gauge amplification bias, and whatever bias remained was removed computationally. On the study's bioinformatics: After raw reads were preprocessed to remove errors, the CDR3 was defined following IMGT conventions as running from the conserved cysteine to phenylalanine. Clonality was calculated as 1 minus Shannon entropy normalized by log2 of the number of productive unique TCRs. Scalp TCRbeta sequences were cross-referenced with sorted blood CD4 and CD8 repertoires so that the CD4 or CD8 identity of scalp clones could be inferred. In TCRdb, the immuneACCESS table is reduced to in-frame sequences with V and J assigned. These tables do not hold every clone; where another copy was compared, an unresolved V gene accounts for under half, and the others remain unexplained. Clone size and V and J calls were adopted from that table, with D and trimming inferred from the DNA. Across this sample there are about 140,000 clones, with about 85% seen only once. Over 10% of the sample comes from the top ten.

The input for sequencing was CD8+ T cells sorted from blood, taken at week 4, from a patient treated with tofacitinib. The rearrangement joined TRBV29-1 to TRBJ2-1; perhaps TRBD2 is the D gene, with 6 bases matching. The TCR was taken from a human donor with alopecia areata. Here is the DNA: TGCAGCGTTGATATTGGGGGAGGTACTGAGCAGTTCTTC. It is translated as CSVDIGGGTEQFF.